A single sample is the source of the 27 T cell receptor beta chains below, sequenced in a study of chemoradiotherapy in HPV16-positive cancers. This table comes from immunoSEQ multiplex PCR, and its TCRdb copy is limited to in-frame clones, with some not included. The table lists roughly 6,500 clones, approximately 79% of them singletons. Sequenced here: tumor tissue, sampled from a patient who underwent chemoradiotherapy. The source of these receptors is a human donor with HPV-associated anogenital cancer.

This clone was observed a handful of times. The chain is built from TRBV6-5 and TRBJ1-5, with D tentatively TRBD1 (5 bases). CDR1 MNHEY and CDR2 SVGAGI come from the germline V gene. V was cut by 6 bases and J by 7 bases, with 16 bases left in between. The CDR3 consists of 14 residues. This CDR3 reads CASRNQGPEQPQHF. In DNA, the CDR3 is TGTGCCAGCAGGAATCAGGGTCCTGAGCAGCCCCAGCATTTT.

This clone turned up a few times. Compared with germline, one end of the junction differs, possibly owing to a read error. The chain combines TRBV13 with TRBJ2-4; D not resolved. The CDR3 length is 12 residues. CDR1 PRHDT and CDR2 FYEKMQ come from the germline V gene (reference sequence). CDR3 amino acids: CASSLGRAATNF. CDR3 coding DNA: TGTGCCAGCAGCTTAGGCCGAGCCGCCACAAACTTC.

A remark on this clone: Compared with germline, one end of the junction differs, possibly owing to a read error. The chain uses TRBV11-2 and TRBJ1-1; D remains unclear. This CDR3 contains 12 residues. Germline CDR1 is SGHAT and CDR2 is FQNNGV. CDR3 in amino acids: CASGFQNTEAFF. The CDR3 DNA reads TGTGCCAGCGGCTTTCAGAACACTGAAGCTTTCTTT.

This clone appeared a few times. The rearrangement links TRBV11-2 to TRBJ2-4; TRBD1 aligns across 8 bases. CDR1 is SGHAT and CDR2 is FQNNGV in the germline V gene. The CDR3 is made up of 17 amino acids. The junction had 11 bases not matched to a gene; V was cut back by 2 bases and J by 5 bases. CDR3 sequence (DNA): TGTGCCAGCAGCTTACACTCCATAGGGACAGGAGAAAACATTCAGTACTTC. Translating gives CASSLHSIGTGENIQYF.

The chain joins TRBV5-1 to TRBJ1-4; D is undetermined. The CDR3 contains 15 residues. Germline V lookup: CDR1 SGHRS, CDR2 YFSETQ. The V end was cut by 0 bases, the J end by 7 bases, with 13 bases between. The CDR3 sequence is CASSLGMGGGEKLFF. The CDR3 nucleotides read TGCGCCAGCAGCTTGGGTATGGGCGGCGGTGAAAAACTGTTTTTT.

The table lists this clone with a count of one. This chain joins TRBV6-5 and TRBJ1-1, with D hard to call. The V gene lost 2 bases and the J gene lost 1 base, with 8 bases spanning the gap. The CDR3 is 14 amino acids. CDR1 is MNHEY and CDR2 is SVGAGI in the germline V gene. CDR3 sequence reads: CASSYRQQNTEAFF. The CDR3 DNA reads as TGTGCCAGCAGTTACCGCCAGCAGAACACTGAAGCTTTCTTT.

The V and J genes are TRBV7-9 and TRBJ1-1; TRBD1 agrees at 7 bases. Germline assignment: CDR1 SEHNR and CDR2 FQNEAQ (reference sequence). The V gene end was trimmed by 5 bases and the J gene end by 8 bases; junction bases not matched to a gene: 5. This CDR3 is 12 amino acids long. DNA of the CDR3: TGTGCCAGCAGCCGAGGGGACAGAGAAGCTTTCTTT. It encodes CASSRGDREAFF.

The genes are TRBV29-1 and TRBJ1-1; D remains unclear. CDR3 length: 13 residues. The V end lost 4 bases, the J end lost 1 base, and 10 bases lay between the germline ends. Germline-derived CDR1 and CDR2 are SQVTM and ANQGSEA. The CDR3 region has the DNA TGCAGCGTTGTTGGACGGGCGAACACTGAAGCTTTCTTT. It specifies CSVVGRANTEAFF.

This chain joins TRBV29-1 and TRBJ1-1; TRBD1 aligns across 7 bases. Germline assignment: CDR1 SQVTM and CDR2 ANQGSEA. CDR3 size: 14 residues. The J segment lost 10 bases and the V segment lost 1 base, leaving 12 bases of the junction unmatched. CDR3 nucleotides: TGCAGCGTTGAAGCCGGGCAGGGGGTAGGGGTAGCTTTCTTT. This encodes CSVEAGQGVGVAFF.

This clone was detected only a few times. The gene calls are TRBV27 and TRBJ1-1; TRBD1 aligns across 7 bases. The CDR3 loop spans 16 amino acids. Germline loops: CDR1 MNHEY, CDR2 SMNVEV (reference sequence). Trimming took 2 bases from V and 0 from J; bases not matched to a gene: 6. The CDR3 DNA sequence: TGTGCCAGCAGTTTAGCTCCGGGACAGATGAACACTGAAGCTTTCTTT. Protein sequence: CASSLAPGQMNTEAFF.

In this sample, this clone turned up a few times. The rearrangement joins TRBV6-1 to TRBJ1-1; D remains ambiguous. Germline V lookup: CDR1 MNHNS, CDR2 SASEGT. V dropped 6 bases and J dropped 5 bases, with 13 bases sitting between them. The CDR3 consists of 13 residues. CDR3 region: CASRRGVGTEAFF. CDR3 DNA: TGTGCCAGCAGGCGGGGTGTTGGGACTGAAGCTTTCTTT.

The chain links TRBV4-1 to TRBJ1-1, with no clear D. Germline values: CDR1 MGHRA, CDR2 YSYEKL. V lost 0 bases and J 9 bases, leaving 8 bases between the germline ends. CDR3 length: 12 residues. The CDR3 reads CASSQEGTQAFF. In DNA, the CDR3 is TGCGCCAGCAGCCAAGAGGGCACCCAAGCTTTCTTT.

V is TRBV27 and J is TRBJ1-6; 8 bases match TRBD1. V was pared by 5 bases and J by 9 bases, with 9 bases of the junction left unmatched. Germline-derived CDR1 and CDR2 are MNHEY and SMNVEV (reference sequence). The CDR3 extends over 15 amino acids. CDR3 sequence reads: CASSGSQGATSPLHF. CDR3 nucleotide sequence: TGTGCCAGCAGTGGAAGCCAGGGGGCGACTTCACCCCTCCACTTT.

The V gene is TRBV19, the J gene TRBJ1-2, with D unclear. The germline V and J ends were trimmed by 6 bases and 8 bases, with 13 bases remaining between them. Germline V CDR1 and CDR2: LNHDA, SQIVND (reference sequence). This CDR3 spans 12 amino acids. The CDR3 DNA reads TGTGCCAGTAGGCCGGCGGGCGGGGGCTACACCTTC. Translating it yields CASRPAGGGYTF. The variable domain in full, completed from reference TRBV19 and TRBJ1-2, reads DGGITQSPKYLFRKEGQNVTLSCEQNLNHDAMYWYRQDPGQGLRLIYYSQIVNDFQKGDIAEGYSVSREKKESFPLTVTSAQKNPTAFYLCASRPAGGGYTFGSGTRLTVV.

The gene calls are TRBV18 and TRBJ2-5; 9 bases fit TRBD1. V was pared by 4 bases and J by 5 bases, with 11 bases of the junction left unmatched. Germline-derived CDR1 and CDR2 are KGHSH and LQKENI. This CDR3 has 16 amino acids. CDR3 amino acids: CASSRAGTGLWETQYF. CDR3 nucleotide sequence: TGTGCCAGCTCACGAGCCGGGACAGGGCTGTGGGAGACCCAGTACTTC. Combining the CDR3 with reference TRBV18 and TRBJ2-5 gives the whole variable domain NAGVMQNPRHLVRRRGQEARLRCSPMKGHSHVYWYRQLPEEGLKFMVYLQKENIIDESGMPKERFSAEFPKEGPSILRIQQVVRGDSAAYFCASSRAGTGLWETQYFGPGTRLLVL.

DNA of the CDR3: TGTGCCATCAGTGATAGCGGGGGGATTGGCACAGATACGCAGTATTTT. It translates to CAISDSGGIGTDTQYF. The chain uses TRBV10-3 and TRBJ2-3, with TRBD2 matching over 10 bases. V trimming: 3 bases; J trimming: 1 base; junction bases outside the gene matches: 4. The germline V gene encodes CDR1 ENHRY and CDR2 SYGVKD. There are 16 residues in the CDR3.

This chain joins TRBV18 and TRBJ1-1; D remains unclear. The CDR3 contains 11 residues. Germline V lookup: CDR1 KGHSH, CDR2 LQKENI. V was trimmed by 6 bases and J by 11 bases, leaving 13 bases between them. The CDR3 DNA sequence: TGTGCCAGCTCTAGTACGGTGGGGGCTTTCTTT. Protein product: CASSSTVGAFF.

The table lists this clone with a count of one. The rearrangement joins TRBV29-1 to TRBJ1-1; D is uncertain. V shed 7 bases and J shed 4 bases, with 19 bases lying between them. Germline V gives CDR1 SQVTM, CDR2 ANQGSEA. This CDR3 spans 14 amino acids. The CDR3 is CSGVGLGMGTEAFF. CDR3 bases: TGCAGCGGGGTAGGACTGGGGATGGGCACTGAAGCTTTCTTT.

The chain carries TRBV5-1 and TRBJ2-7; the match to TRBD1 covers 9 bases. V shed 4 bases and J 5 bases; nucleotides not matched to a gene: 10. This CDR3 is 15 amino acids long. CDR1 is SGHRS and CDR2 is YFSETQ in the germline V gene. The CDR3 DNA reads TGCGCCAGCAGCCGCGCGGGACAGGGACTCGACGAGCAGTACTTC. Its translation is CASSRAGQGLDEQYF.

V is TRBV5-6 and J is TRBJ2-4; 7 nucleotides line up with TRBD1. Looked up from germline, CDR1 is SGHDT and CDR2 is YYEEEE. This CDR3 has 13 amino acids. The trim removed 2 bases at V and 6 bases at J, leaving 2 bases unmatched. The CDR3 reads CASSFRDRNIQYF. The CDR3, as DNA: TGTGCCAGCAGCTTCCGGGACAGAAACATTCAGTACTTC.

The genes are TRBV19 and TRBJ1-2, with D hard to call. Trimming removed 2 bases from V and 5 bases from J, with 9 bases in between. CDR1 is LNHDA, CDR2 SQIVND, per germline (reference sequence). This CDR3 is built from 13 residues. The CDR3, as DNA: TGTGCCAGTAGTATATTTACTGATTATGGCTACACCTTC. It yields the protein CASSIFTDYGYTF.

This clone was observed a few times. The rearrangement uses TRBV2 and TRBJ1-2; perhaps TRBD1 as D (5 bases). The V gene's germline CDR1 is SNHLY and CDR2 FYNNEI. V dropped 6 bases and J dropped 6 bases, with 14 bases sitting between them. This CDR3 comprises 13 residues. This CDR3 is CASRTGVSDGYTF. The CDR3 DNA reads as TGTGCCAGCAGGACGGGGGTATCGGATGGCTACACCTTC.

The chain joins TRBV29-1 to TRBJ1-3; no clear D. The V end lost 5 bases, the J end lost 0 bases, and 11 bases lay between the germline ends. CDR1 is SQVTM and CDR2 is ANQGSEA in the germline V gene. This CDR3 contains 14 residues. The CDR3 DNA is TGCAGCGTTACTTTGTCTACCTCTGGAAACACCATATATTTT. Protein: CSVTLSTSGNTIYF.

This chain joins TRBV16 and TRBJ2-2; unclear D gene. Per the germline V gene, CDR1 is KGHSY and CDR2 is FQNENV. The CDR3 covers 15 residues. The V end was cut by 3 bases, the J end by 2 bases, with 10 bases between. The DNA of the CDR3 is TGTGCCAGCAGCCACGTCCCGGAAAACACCGGGGAGCTGTTTTTT. Protein sequence: CASSHVPENTGELFF.

This chain connects TRBV4-1 to TRBJ2-3, with 10 bases lining up with TRBD1. The CDR3 contains 18 residues. Trimming at V came to 0 bases and at J to 4 bases, leaving 10 bases not matched to a gene. Per germline, CDR1 MGHRA and CDR2 YSYEKL. The CDR3 coding sequence is TGCGCCAGCAGCCAAGAGGTGGGCGTGACAGGGGGCGCAGATACGCAGTATTTT. Encoded protein: CASSQEVGVTGGADTQYF.

A few counts support this clone. The chain has TRBV6-5 and TRBJ1-1; 7 nucleotides agree with TRBD1. V gave up 5 bases and J gave up 8 bases; unmatched junction bases: 14. The CDR3 length is 15 residues. The germline V gene encodes CDR1 MNHEY and CDR2 SVGAGI. The CDR3 bases are TGTGCCAGCAGTACTCAGGGGGAGAGGGTGGCCGAAGCTTTCTTT. It codes for CASSTQGERVAEAFF.

The V gene is TRBV15, the J gene TRBJ1-2, with TRBD1 as a possible D gene (6 bases). The V and J ends lost 6 bases and 4 bases respectively, with 12 bases between them. This CDR3 contains 13 residues. Germline CDR1 is LNHNV and CDR2 is YYDKDF (reference sequence). The CDR3 protein is CATRLGQTYGYTF. The CDR3 coding sequence is TGTGCCACCAGGCTCGGACAGACCTATGGCTACACCTTC.